This TCR beta chain was sequenced in a study of control samples from healthy donors and cancer patients. The protocol was immunoSEQ multiplex PCR, while the TCRdb copy is restricted to in-frame clones and leaves out a portion. The profile covers 160,000 or so clones, with 94% appearing a single time and around 8% taken by the ten largest. The count of this clone is one. The source is a woman between 40 and 50 years old in good health. The sample taken for sequencing was blood.

CDR3 bases: TGTGCCAGCAGCTTAAGGGAGACAGGGTACAGTCAGCCCCAGCATTTT. It translates to CASSLRETGYSQPQHF. The chain is built from TRBV11-2 and TRBJ1-5; 7 bases map to TRBD1. J was trimmed by 6 bases and V by 2 bases; bases with no gene match: 10. Per germline, CDR1 SGHAT and CDR2 FQNNGV. The CDR3 runs 16 residues. Supplemented by reference TRBV11-2 and TRBJ1-5, the full variable domain reads EAGVAQSPRYKIIEKRQSVAFWCNPISGHATLYWYQQILGQGPKLLIQFQNNGVVDDSQLPKDRFSAERLKGVDSTLKIQPAKLEDSAVYLCASSLRETGYSQPQHFGDGTRLSIL.